This passage covers 27 T cell receptor beta chains from one sample sequenced in a study of post-analysis software for immune sequencing data. These receptors have no known antigen. The study's findings and limits: Five or six TRBV segments were significantly more frequent in patients than in controls. TRBV5-6, TRBV5-1 and TRBV20-1 were among these segments.

The library was made from cDNA and included unique molecular identifiers. TCRdb recomputed calls from the PCR reads with MiXCR, one row per CDR3 protein. The data show approximately 570,000 distinct CDR3 sequences, with around 40% seen just once and about 1.8% held by the top ten. The sequencing sample was made of blood. The receptors derive from a girl between 10 and 17 years old with multiple sclerosis.

This clonotype has only a few counts. The chain recombines TRBV11-1 with TRBJ2-7, with D uncertain. The J call is uncertain, as TRBJ2-5 better fits the DNA end. The CDR3 loop spans 12 amino acids. Germline CDR1 reads SGHAT; CDR2 reads FQDESV (reference sequence). The CDR3: CASSGQRETQYF. As DNA, the CDR3 is TGTGCCAGCAGCGGGCAAAGAGAGACCCAGTACTTC.

The gene calls are TRBV19 and TRBJ2-5; possible D gene TRBD1, 6 bases. The better agreement between TRBJ2-7 and the DNA end casts doubt on the J call. CDR1 is LNHDA and CDR2 is SQIVND in the germline V gene (reference sequence). There are 14 residues in the CDR3. For the CDR3, the DNA is TGTGCCAGTAGTATGACAGGAACCGGCTACGAGCAGTACTTC. Its translation is CASSMTGTGYEQYF.

Concerning this clonotype itself: Sequence at one end of the junction differs from germline and may be a read error. The chain is built from TRBV15 and TRBJ2-7, with D uncertain. The end of the DNA fits TRBJ2-5 better, so the J call may be wrong. CDR1 is LNHNV, CDR2 YYDKDF, per germline (reference sequence). The CDR3 spans 14 residues. The CDR3 DNA reads as TGTGCCACCAGCAGAGAGTCTCAGCAAGGGACCCAGTACTTC. It specifies CATSRESQQGTQYF.

This chain connects TRBV4-1 to TRBJ1-2; perhaps TRBD1 as D (5 bases). The CDR3 has 14 amino acids. From germline, CDR1 is MGHRA and CDR2 YSYEKL. The V and J ends lost 4 bases and 1 base respectively, with 10 bases between them. CDR3 residues: CASSPRDGNYGYTF. The CDR3 DNA reads as TGCGCCAGCAGCCCACGGGACGGTAACTATGGCTACACCTTC.

This clonotype was seen only once. This chain joins TRBV6-1 and TRBJ1-4; unclear D gene. The V end lost 7 bases, the J end lost 7 bases, and 13 bases lay between the germline ends. This CDR3 has 13 residues. Germline V gene lookup returns CDR1 MNHNS and CDR2 SASEGT. The CDR3 loop is CASMDGGREKLFF. CDR3 in DNA: TGTGCCAGCATGGACGGAGGCCGTGAAAAACTGTTTTTT.

There are a few counts of this clonotype. This chain joins TRBV5-5 and TRBJ2-1, with 8 bases lining up with TRBD2. The CDR3 has 14 residues. The V and J ends lost 3 bases and 10 bases, in that order; junction bases with no gene match: 9. Germline V gene data show CDR1 as SGHKS and CDR2 as YYEKEE (reference sequence). In nucleotides, the CDR3 is TGTGCCAGCAGCTACCCGGGGGGGAATATCGAGCAGTTCTTC. Amino acid sequence: CASSYPGGNIEQFF.

The chain couples TRBV28 to TRBJ1-2, with 8 bases identical to TRBD1. Looked up from germline, CDR1 is MDHEN and CDR2 is SYDVKM. The CDR3 is made up of 17 amino acids. With 1 base clipped from V and 9 bases from J, the junction kept 16 bases outside the gene matches. This chain's CDR3 is CASSLLFGVRGLGSYTF. For the CDR3, the DNA is TGTGCCAGCAGTTTATTATTTGGGGTCAGGGGGCTCGGAAGCTACACCTTC.

There are a few counts of this clonotype. V is TRBV12-3 or TRBV12-4 and J is TRBJ2-1, with D perhaps matching TRBD1 (5 bases). V dropped 5 bases and J dropped 0 bases, with 8 bases sitting between them. The CDR3 consists of 14 residues. CDR3 residues: CASSTDSSYNEQFF. The CDR3 DNA is TGTGCCAGCAGTACAGACAGCTCCTACAATGAGCAGTTCTTC.

The chain employs TRBV14 and TRBJ2-1, with 8 bases that match TRBD1. In germline, CDR1 is SGHDN, CDR2 FVKESK. This CDR3 has 14 residues. V shed 4 bases, J shed 6 bases, and the junction held 5 bases outside the gene matches. CDR3: CASSPIGTGNEQFF. Here the CDR3 DNA reads TGTGCCAGCAGCCCAATTGGGACAGGCAATGAGCAGTTCTTC.

V is TRBV5-1 and J is TRBJ1-5; D remains ambiguous. Germline-derived CDR1 and CDR2 are SGHRS and YFSETQ. CDR3 length: 15 residues. Trimming left V 0 bases short and J 2 bases short, with 9 bases between. CDR3 sequence: CASSLDGLGNQPQHF. In nucleotides, the CDR3 is TGCGCCAGCAGCTTGGATGGGCTCGGCAATCAGCCCCAGCATTTT.

The chain links TRBV10-2 to TRBJ2-3; D perhaps matches TRBD1 (6 bases). Trimming shortened V by 6 bases and J by 2 bases, and 21 bases separated the two germline ends. Germline CDR1 and CDR2: WSHSY and SAAADI. This CDR3 region has 17 residues. CDR3 nucleotide sequence: TGCGCCAGCAGAGATGGGGGACAACGGGCCCTCACAGATACGCAGTATTTT. It translates to CASRDGGQRALTDTQYF.

This clonotype was seen a few times. CDR3: CASRQGTTNEKLFF. CDR3 in DNA: TGTGCCAGCAGACAGGGAACAACTAATGAAAAACTGTTTTTT. The V gene is TRBV12-3 or TRBV12-4, the J gene TRBJ1-4; D perhaps matches TRBD1 (6 bases). The V gene lost 6 bases and the J gene lost 0 bases, with 8 bases spanning the gap. CDR3 length equals 14 residues.

J is TRBJ1-1 and V is TRBV5-1; D may be TRBD1 (5 bases). The germline V gene encodes CDR1 SGHRS and CDR2 YFSETQ. This CDR3 comprises 16 residues. Trimming shortened V by 3 bases and J by 3 bases, and 18 bases separated the two germline ends. The CDR3 bases are TGCGCCAGCAGCTCGGGGTCTGGGGGATCGGACACTGAAGCTTTCTTT. Translating it yields CASSSGSGGSDTEAFF.

The chain employs TRBV27 and TRBJ2-1; D is undetermined. Looked up from germline, CDR1 is MNHEY and CDR2 is SMNVEV (reference sequence). Trimming shortened V by 6 bases and J by 1 base, and 13 bases separated the two germline ends. This CDR3 has 15 amino acids. The CDR3 DNA follows: TGTGCCAGCAGCTTGCTAGGGTGGTCCTACAATGAGCAGTTCTTC. This codes for CASSLLGWSYNEQFF.

The chain uses TRBV5-1 and TRBJ2-7; TRBD2 agrees at 8 bases. TRBJ2-5 explains the end of the DNA better; the J call may be wrong. CDR3 length equals 16 residues. Per the germline V gene, CDR1 is SGHRS and CDR2 is YFSETQ. The CDR3 reads CASSFSPQRESGTQYF. CDR3 nucleotides: TGCGCCAGCAGCTTTTCGCCTCAGCGGGAGAGCGGGACCCAGTACTTC.

V gene TRBV20-1 combines with J gene TRBJ2-3, with 10 bases fitting TRBD1. J was trimmed by 4 bases and V by 6 bases; bases with no gene match: 7. Germline CDR1 and CDR2: DFQATT and SNEGSKA (reference sequence). This CDR3 is 14 amino acids long. The CDR3 DNA reads TGCAGTGCGGAGGACAGGGGGATTCCAGATACGCAGTATTTT. Translated: CSAEDRGIPDTQYF.

Only a few counts were recorded for this clonotype. J is TRBJ2-5 and V is TRBV29-1, with 10 bases aligning to TRBD2. CDR3 length: 14 residues. The V segment lost 3 bases and the J segment 0 bases; nucleotides outside the gene matches: 1. From germline, CDR1 is SQVTM and CDR2 ANQGSEA. CDR3 in amino acids: CSVDTSGNQETQYF. The DNA for the CDR3 is TGCAGCGTTGACACTAGCGGGAACCAAGAGACCCAGTACTTC.

The gene calls are TRBV3-1 and TRBJ2-1, with D perhaps TRBD2 (6 bases). V was pared by 4 bases and J by 0 bases, with 10 bases between. This CDR3 has 15 amino acids. The germline V gene has CDR1 LGHDT and CDR2 YNNKEL (reference sequence). This CDR3 is CASSPSVSSYNEQFF. In nucleotides, the CDR3 is TGTGCCAGCAGCCCTAGCGTTAGCTCCTACAATGAGCAGTTCTTC.

Only a few counts were recorded for this clonotype. V and J are TRBV29-1 and TRBJ1-6; TRBD1 might be the D (5 bases). The CDR3 is made up of 13 amino acids. The V gene's germline CDR1 is SQVTM and CDR2 ANQGSEA. Trimming removed 4 bases from V and 7 bases from J, with 11 bases in between. The CDR3 is CSVGEGVNSPLHF. The CDR3 DNA sequence: TGCAGCGTTGGAGAAGGGGTGAATTCACCCCTCCACTTT.

This clonotype was seen only once. This sequence joins TRBV5-1 and TRBJ2-6; 7 nucleotides match TRBD2. Trimming took 0 bases from V and 11 from J; bases not matched to a gene: 5. The V gene's germline CDR1 is SGHRS and CDR2 YFSETQ. The CDR3 has 14 residues. As DNA, the CDR3 is TGCGCCAGCAGCTTGGGGGAGGGCGTGGACGTCCTGACTTTC. This translates into CASSLGEGVDVLTF.

The gene calls are TRBV12-3 or TRBV12-4 and TRBJ2-7, with 7 positions matching TRBD2. CDR3 length: 14 residues. The trim removed 6 bases at V and 6 bases at J, leaving 11 bases unmatched. CDR3 coding DNA: TGTGCCAGCAGGGGGGAGGGAGTGGGAGGCGAGCAGTACTTC. Its protein is CASRGEGVGGEQYF.

The chain joins TRBV12-3 or TRBV12-4 to TRBJ1-5; maybe TRBD1 (5 bases). The CDR3 contains 15 residues. V lost 6 bases, J lost 6 bases, and 18 bases lay in between. The CDR3 here is CASSPQGRRGQPQHF. The CDR3 bases are TGTGCCAGCAGCCCCCAGGGACGAAGAGGTCAGCCCCAGCATTTT.

The gene calls are TRBV3-1 and TRBJ1-6; TRBD1 might be the D (5 bases). This CDR3 contains 14 residues. With 3 bases removed from V and 9 bases from J, the gap between germline ends came to 12 bases. Per the germline V gene, CDR1 is LGHDT and CDR2 is YNNKEL (reference sequence). DNA of the CDR3: TGTGCCAGCAGCCACGGGGGTGCAGCTTCACCCCTCCACTTT. Amino acid sequence: CASSHGGAASPLHF.

V is TRBV27 and J is TRBJ1-5, with D perhaps TRBD1 (5 bases). With 10 bases removed from V and 7 bases from J, the gap between germline ends came to 20 bases. The CDR3 runs 14 residues. Germline V lookup: CDR1 MNHEY, CDR2 SMNVEV (reference sequence). CDR3 in amino acids: CAKTDSSLRQPQHF. The CDR3 coding sequence is TGTGCCAAGACCGACAGCAGCTTAAGGCAGCCCCAGCATTTT.

This clonotype turned up a few times. The genes are TRBV20-1 and TRBJ2-6; 8 nucleotides agree with TRBD1. The J segment lost 1 base and the V segment lost 1 base, leaving 6 bases of the junction unmatched. The CDR3 runs 17 residues. The germline V gene encodes CDR1 DFQATT and CDR2 SNEGSKA (reference sequence). Here the CDR3 reads CSARATGAVSGANVLTF. In nucleotides, the CDR3 is TGCAGTGCTAGAGCGACAGGGGCGGTTTCTGGGGCCAACGTCCTGACTTTC.

The genes are TRBV7-3 and TRBJ2-7; D not resolved. V lost 0 bases, J lost 3 bases, and 12 bases lay in between. This CDR3 region has 15 residues. The germline CDR1 and CDR2 sequences are SGHTA and FQGTGA. CDR3 in DNA: TGTGCCAGCAGCTTAACAATTGGCGGAGACTACGAGCAGTACTTC. Its protein is CASSLTIGGDYEQYF.

This clonotype has a handful of counts. The chain's CDR3 is CASSLGEPPYEQYF. DNA for the CDR3: TGCGCCAGCAGCTTAGGAGAGCCCCCCTACGAGCAGTACTTC. The chain carries TRBV5-1 and TRBJ2-7; no clear D gene. CDR1 SGHRS and CDR2 YFSETQ come from the germline V gene. The CDR3 is 14 amino acids. With 2 bases removed from V and 2 bases from J, the gap between germline ends came to 11 bases.